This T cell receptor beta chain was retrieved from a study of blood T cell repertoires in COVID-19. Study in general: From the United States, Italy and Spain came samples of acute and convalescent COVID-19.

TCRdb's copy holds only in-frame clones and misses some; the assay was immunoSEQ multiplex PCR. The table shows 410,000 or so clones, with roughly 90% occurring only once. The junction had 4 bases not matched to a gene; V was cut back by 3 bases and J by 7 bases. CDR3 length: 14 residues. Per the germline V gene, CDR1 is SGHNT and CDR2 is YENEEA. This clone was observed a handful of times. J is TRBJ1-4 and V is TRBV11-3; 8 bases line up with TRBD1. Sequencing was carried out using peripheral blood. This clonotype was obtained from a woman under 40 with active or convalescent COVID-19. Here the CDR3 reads CASSFGTGPEKLFF. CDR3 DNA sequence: TGTGCCAGCAGCTTCGGGACAGGACCTGAAAAACTGTTTTTT.